Sequencing of this T cell receptor beta chain was carried out in a study of OX40 agonist ivuxolimab in advanced cancers. Study-wide context: Three individuals attained partial responses, comprising one hepatocellular carcinoma case and two cutaneous melanoma cases.

CDR3 size: 18 residues. Germline-derived CDR1 and CDR2 are SGDLS and YYNGEE. Trimming removed 4 bases from V and 4 bases from J, with 27 bases in between. Data came from immunoSEQ multiplex PCR; TCRdb stores just in-frame clones and leaves some out. The table records 50,000 or so clones, approximately 89% of them present only once. Blood specimens came from baseline, cycle 4 day 1, and cycle 7 day 1. This sequence joins TRBV9 and TRBJ2-7; D might be TRBD1 or TRBD2, each matching 6 bases. The sample was CD4+ or CD8+ T cells sorted from blood, taken in a trial of the OX40 agonist ivuxolimab. The receptor was derived from an adult with an advanced solid tumor such as melanoma, head and neck, liver or kidney cancer. As DNA, the CDR3 is TGTGCCAGCAGCCCGAAGGGGGACGGGGGTCTCCAGCGTTACGAGCAGTACTTC. Its protein product is CASSPKGDGGLQRYEQYF.